This record looks at one TCR beta chain sequence and its context. This entry comes from a study of blood T cell repertoires in COVID-19. The protocol was immunoSEQ multiplex PCR, while the TCRdb copy is restricted to in-frame clones and leaves out a portion. The sample consists of under 200,000 clones, less than 85% of them appearing once. There are 16 residues in the CDR3. With 3 bases removed from V and 1 base from J, the gap between germline ends came to 16 bases. CDR1 is SGHTS and CDR2 is YDEGEE in the germline V gene. The material sequenced was PBMCs or T cells enriched from blood (not recorded which). The rearrangement links TRBV5-8 to TRBJ1-2; tentative D call: TRBD1 (6 bases). The source is a woman in her sixties or seventies with acute COVID-19. The CDR3, as DNA: TGTGCCAGCAGCTGGACCGGGACATCAGATAACTATGGCTACACCTTC. This sequence encodes CASSWTGTSDNYGYTF.